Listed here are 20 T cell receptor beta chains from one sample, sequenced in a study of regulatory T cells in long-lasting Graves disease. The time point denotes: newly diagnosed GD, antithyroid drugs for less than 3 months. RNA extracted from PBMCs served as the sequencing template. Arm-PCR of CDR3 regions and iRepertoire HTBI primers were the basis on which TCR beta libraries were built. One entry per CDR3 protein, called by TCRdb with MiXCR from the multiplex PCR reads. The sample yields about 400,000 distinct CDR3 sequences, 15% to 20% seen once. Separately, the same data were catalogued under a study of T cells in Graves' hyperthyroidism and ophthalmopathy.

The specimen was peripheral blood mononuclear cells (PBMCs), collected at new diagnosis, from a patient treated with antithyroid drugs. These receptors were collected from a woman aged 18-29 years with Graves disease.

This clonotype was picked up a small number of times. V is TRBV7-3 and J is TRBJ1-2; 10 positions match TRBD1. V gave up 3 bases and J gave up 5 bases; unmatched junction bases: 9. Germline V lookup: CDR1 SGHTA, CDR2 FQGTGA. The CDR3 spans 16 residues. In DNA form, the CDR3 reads TGTGCCAGCAGCTTGACAGGGGGCTTTTTAAAGTATGGCTACACCTTC. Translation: CASSLTGGFLKYGYTF.

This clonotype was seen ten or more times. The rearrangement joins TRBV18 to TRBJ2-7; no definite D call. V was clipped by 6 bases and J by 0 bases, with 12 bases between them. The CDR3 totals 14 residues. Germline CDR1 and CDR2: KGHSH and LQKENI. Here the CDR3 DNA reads TGTGCCAGCTCTCCCAATCCTCTCTCCTACGAGCAGTACTTC. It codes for CASSPNPLSYEQYF. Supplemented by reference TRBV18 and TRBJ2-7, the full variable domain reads NAGVMQNPRHLVRRRGQEARLRCSPMKGHSHVYWYRQLPEEGLKFMVYLQKENIIDESGMPKERFSAEFPKEGPSILRIQQVVRGDSAAYFCASSPNPLSYEQYFGPGTRLTVT.

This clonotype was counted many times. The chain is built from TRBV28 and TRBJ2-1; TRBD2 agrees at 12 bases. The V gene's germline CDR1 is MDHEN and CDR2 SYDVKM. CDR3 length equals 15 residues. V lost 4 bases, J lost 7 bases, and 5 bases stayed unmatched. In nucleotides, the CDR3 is TGTGCCAGCAGTTCTCCTGGGACTAGCGGGAATGAGCAGTTCTTC. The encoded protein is CASSSPGTSGNEQFF. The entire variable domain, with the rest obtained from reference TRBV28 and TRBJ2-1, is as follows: DVKVTQSSRYLVKRTGEKVFLECVQDMDHENMFWYRQDPGLGLRLIYFSYDVKMKEKGDIPEGYSVSREKKERFSLILESASTNQTSMYLCASSSPGTSGNEQFFGPGTRLTVL.

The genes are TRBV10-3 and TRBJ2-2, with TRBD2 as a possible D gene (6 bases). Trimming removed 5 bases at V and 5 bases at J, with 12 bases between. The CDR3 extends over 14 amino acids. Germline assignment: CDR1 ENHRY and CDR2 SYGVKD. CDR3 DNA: TGTGCCATCAGTCCATGGGAGGCGACCGGGGAGCTGTTTTTT. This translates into CAISPWEATGELFF.

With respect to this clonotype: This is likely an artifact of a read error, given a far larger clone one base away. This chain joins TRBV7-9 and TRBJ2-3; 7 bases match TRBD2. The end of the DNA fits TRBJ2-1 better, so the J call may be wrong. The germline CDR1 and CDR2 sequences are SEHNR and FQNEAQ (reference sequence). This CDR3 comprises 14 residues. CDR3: CASSHRDYPWEQFF. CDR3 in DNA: TGTGCCAGCAGCCACCGGGACTATCCTTGGGAGCAGTTCTTC.

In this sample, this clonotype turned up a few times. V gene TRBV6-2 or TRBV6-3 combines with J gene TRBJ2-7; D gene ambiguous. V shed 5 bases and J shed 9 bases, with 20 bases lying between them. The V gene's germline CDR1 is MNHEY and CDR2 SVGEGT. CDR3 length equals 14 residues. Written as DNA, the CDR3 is TGTGCCAGCAGTCCGGACGTCCGGGTCCCCCCGCAGTACTTC. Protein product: CASSPDVRVPPQYF.

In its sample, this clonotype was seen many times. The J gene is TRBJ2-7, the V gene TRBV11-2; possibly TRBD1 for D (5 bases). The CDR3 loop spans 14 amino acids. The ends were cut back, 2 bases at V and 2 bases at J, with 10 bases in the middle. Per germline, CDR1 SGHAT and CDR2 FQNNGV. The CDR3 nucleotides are TGTGCCAGCAGCTTACAGGGTTACACCTACGAGCAGTACTTC. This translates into CASSLQGYTYEQYF.

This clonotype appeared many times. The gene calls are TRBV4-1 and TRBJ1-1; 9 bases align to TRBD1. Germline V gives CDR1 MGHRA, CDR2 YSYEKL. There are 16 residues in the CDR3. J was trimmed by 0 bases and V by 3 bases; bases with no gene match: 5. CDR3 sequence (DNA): TGCGCCAGCAGCCACCCGGGACAGGGCTTGAACACTGAAGCTTTCTTT. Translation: CASSHPGQGLNTEAFF.

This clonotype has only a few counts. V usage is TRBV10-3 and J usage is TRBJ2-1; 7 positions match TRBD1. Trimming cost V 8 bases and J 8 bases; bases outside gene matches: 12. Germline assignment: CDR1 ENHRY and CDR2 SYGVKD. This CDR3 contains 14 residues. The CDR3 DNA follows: TGTGCCATCGGGGAAACAGGGGCTAAGGATGAGCAGTTCTTC. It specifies CAIGETGAKDEQFF.

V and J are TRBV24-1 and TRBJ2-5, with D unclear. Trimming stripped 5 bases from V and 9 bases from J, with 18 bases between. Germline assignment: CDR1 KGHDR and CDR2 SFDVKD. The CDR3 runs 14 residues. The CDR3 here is CATSGLERTVAQYF. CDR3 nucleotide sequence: TGTGCCACCAGTGGGCTTGAAAGGACCGTGGCCCAGTACTTC.

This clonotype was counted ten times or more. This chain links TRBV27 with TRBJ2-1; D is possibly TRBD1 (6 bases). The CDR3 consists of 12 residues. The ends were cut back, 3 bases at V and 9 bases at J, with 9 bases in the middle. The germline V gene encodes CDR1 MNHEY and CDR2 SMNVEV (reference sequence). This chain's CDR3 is CASSFIRGEQFF. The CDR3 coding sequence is TGTGCCAGCAGTTTTATCAGGGGTGAGCAGTTCTTC.

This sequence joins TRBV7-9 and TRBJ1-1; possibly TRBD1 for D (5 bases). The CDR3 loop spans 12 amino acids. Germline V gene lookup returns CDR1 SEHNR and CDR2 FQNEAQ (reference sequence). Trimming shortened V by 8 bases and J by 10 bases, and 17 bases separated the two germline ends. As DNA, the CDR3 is TGTGCCAGCGGCAGGGACTCCCTGGGAGCTTTCTTT. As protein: CASGRDSLGAFF.

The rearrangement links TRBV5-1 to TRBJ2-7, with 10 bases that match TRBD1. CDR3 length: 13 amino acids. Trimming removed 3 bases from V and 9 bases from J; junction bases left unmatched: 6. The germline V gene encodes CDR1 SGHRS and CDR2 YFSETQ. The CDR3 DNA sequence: TGCGCCAGCAGCTCGGGGACAGGGGATTTGCAGTACTTC. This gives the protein CASSSGTGDLQYF.

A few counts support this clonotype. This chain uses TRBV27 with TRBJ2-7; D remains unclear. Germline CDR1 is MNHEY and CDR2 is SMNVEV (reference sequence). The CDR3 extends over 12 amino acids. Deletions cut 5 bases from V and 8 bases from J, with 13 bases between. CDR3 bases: TGTGCCAGCAGTCCCCCGGTGGGCAAGCAGTACTTC. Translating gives CASSPPVGKQYF.

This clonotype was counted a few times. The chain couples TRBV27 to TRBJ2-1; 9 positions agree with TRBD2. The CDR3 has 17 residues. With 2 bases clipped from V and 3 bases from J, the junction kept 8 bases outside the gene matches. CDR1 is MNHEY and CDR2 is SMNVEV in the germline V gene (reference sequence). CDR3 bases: TGTGCCAGCAGTTTACCCCCCCTAGCGGGATACTACAATGAGCAGTTCTTC. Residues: CASSLPPLAGYYNEQFF.

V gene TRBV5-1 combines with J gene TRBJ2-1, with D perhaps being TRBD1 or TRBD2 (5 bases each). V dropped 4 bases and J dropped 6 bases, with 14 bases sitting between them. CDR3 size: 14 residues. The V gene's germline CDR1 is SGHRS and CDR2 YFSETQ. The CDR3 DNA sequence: TGCGCCAGCAGCAGCCAAGGGACGGCCAATGAGCAGTTCTTC. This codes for CASSSQGTANEQFF.

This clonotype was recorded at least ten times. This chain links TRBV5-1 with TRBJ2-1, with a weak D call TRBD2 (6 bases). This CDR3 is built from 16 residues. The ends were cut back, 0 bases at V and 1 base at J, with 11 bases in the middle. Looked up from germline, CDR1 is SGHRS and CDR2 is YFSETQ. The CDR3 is CASSLELALSYNEQFF. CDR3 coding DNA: TGCGCCAGCAGCTTGGAGCTAGCGCTTTCCTACAATGAGCAGTTCTTC.

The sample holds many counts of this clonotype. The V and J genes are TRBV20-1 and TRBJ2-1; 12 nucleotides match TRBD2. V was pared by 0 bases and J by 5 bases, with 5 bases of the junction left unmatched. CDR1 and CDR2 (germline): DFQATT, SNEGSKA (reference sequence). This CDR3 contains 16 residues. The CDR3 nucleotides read TGCAGTGCTAGAGAGGCTAGCGGGAGGGTACACAATGAGCAGTTCTTC. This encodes CSAREASGRVHNEQFF.

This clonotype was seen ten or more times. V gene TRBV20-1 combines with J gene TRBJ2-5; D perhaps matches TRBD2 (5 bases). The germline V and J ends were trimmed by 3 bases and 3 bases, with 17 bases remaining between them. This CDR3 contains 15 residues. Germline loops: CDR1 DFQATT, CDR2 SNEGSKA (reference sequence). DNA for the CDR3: TGCAGTGCTAGCCCTCTACTAGGGTTTGAAGAGACCCAGTACTTC. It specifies CSASPLLGFEETQYF.

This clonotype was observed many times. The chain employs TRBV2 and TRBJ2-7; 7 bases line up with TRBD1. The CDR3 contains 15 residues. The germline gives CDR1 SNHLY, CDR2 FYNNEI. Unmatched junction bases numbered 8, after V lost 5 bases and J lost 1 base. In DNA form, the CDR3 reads TGTGCCAGCAGTCAACCGGGACAGCCTTCCTACGAGCAGTACTTC. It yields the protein CASSQPGQPSYEQYF.